A selection of T cell receptor beta chains follows, all from one sample in a study of blood T cell repertoires in COVID-19. Method: immunoSEQ multiplex PCR; TCRdb's copy keeps in-frame clones and lacks some. The data show a few hundred thousand clones, with about 88% seen just once and about 3.5% held by the top ten. Source material: peripheral blood. Every receptor here comes from a man aged 18 to 30 with active or convalescent COVID-19. CDR3s include the opening cysteine and the closing phenylalanine or tryptophan.

>TRBV11-2
CASSSSLKGTDTQYF
>TRBV28
CASTSGTGWTGELFF
>TRBV19
CASSIDPSGMGQETQYF
>TRBV11-2
CASSLFGRYEQYF
>TRBV2
CASSPGTGREKLFF
>TRBV6-5
CASSYREDNSPLHF
>TRBV9
CASSTGTGTGNTIYF
>TRBV9
CASSATSGRGLTEAFF
>TRBV10-3
CAISAGTGTGNTEAFF
>TRBV5-1
CASAGGYDNSPLHF
>TRBV9
CASSADIAGAYNEQFF
>TRBV5-1
CASGTSGRAGQFF
>TRBV7-2
CASSLGLAGQGQFF
>TRBV18
CASSPDRNFATNEKLFF
>TRBV9
CASSRRDSEYYEQYF
>TRBV6-5
CASSYGWAPSTDTQYF
>TRBV2
CASREELTGYTEAFF
>TRBV7-3
CASSEVRTGELFF
>TRBV6-5
CASRLAGGPDTQYF
>TRBV10-3
CAISESTGADNQPQHF
>TRBV6-6
CASSPNRVRSNQPQHF
>TRBV5-6
CASSSPTSGAPYQETQYF
>TRBV6-5
CASSFRVNGNTEAFF
>TRBV25-1
CASSDFPGSLGAAFF
>TRBV28
CASRGQGAVSYGYTF
>TRBV7-9
CASSDSRGIVGYTF
>TRBV6-5
CASPYGRALDTQYF
>TRBV6-1
CASSEGGGSNQPQHF
>TRBV7-3
CASSPRLTTDTQYF
>TRBV7-2
CASSLGGLNNSPLHF
>TRBV6-5
CASSRDRDRQPQHF
>TRBV11-3
CASSPRLAGNEQYF
>TRBV4-3
CASSQLFLAGGINEQFF
>TRBV12-5
CASGLSDSGNTIYF
>TRBV5-1
CASSFLAGAPGETQYF
>TRBV12-5
CASGADRAAEQYF
>TRBV19
CASTSRTGIFGYTF
>TRBV9
CASSVLGLADTGELFF
>TRBV6-5
CASRLGQNQETQYF
>TRBV5-1
CASSLWTEQETQYF
>TRBV30
CAPFRGLSTDTQYF
>TRBV28
CASTGGADNEQFF
>TRBV7-9
CASATGNQPQHF
>TRBV10-3
CAIGAAGLQETQYF
>TRBV6-5
CASSYSKGWTYEQYF